This T cell receptor (beta chain) was captured in a study of OX40 agonist ivuxolimab in advanced cancers. Method: immunoSEQ multiplex PCR; TCRdb's copy keeps in-frame clones and lacks some. Among around 68,000 clones listed, about 89% were seen once. This clone appeared a single time. V trimming: 4 bases; J trimming: 0 bases; junction bases outside the gene matches: 4. This CDR3 has 15 amino acids. CDR1 and CDR2 from the germline V gene are SEHNR and FQNEAQ (reference sequence). This receptor was obtained from an adult with an advanced solid tumor such as melanoma, head and neck, liver or kidney cancer. V is TRBV7-9 and J is TRBJ2-7; TRBD1 matches 9 bases. The source material was CD4+ or CD8+ T cells sorted from blood, sampled in a trial of the OX40 agonist ivuxolimab. The CDR3 nucleotides read TGTGCCAGCAGCTCGCCGGGACAGGGCTCCTACGAGCAGTACTTC. As protein: CASSSPGQGSYEQYF.